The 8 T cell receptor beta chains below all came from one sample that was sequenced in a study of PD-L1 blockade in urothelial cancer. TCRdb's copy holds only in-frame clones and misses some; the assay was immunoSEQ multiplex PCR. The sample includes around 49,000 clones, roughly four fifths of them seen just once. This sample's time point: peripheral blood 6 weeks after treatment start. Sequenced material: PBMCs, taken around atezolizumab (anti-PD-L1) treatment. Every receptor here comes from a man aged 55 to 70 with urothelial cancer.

DNA of the CDR3: TGTGCCATCAGTGAGTTTAGGACAGGCACAAGTTTCAATCAGCCCCAGCATTTT. Its protein product is CAISEFRTGTSFNQPQHF. The chain joins TRBV10-3 to TRBJ1-5, with 7 bases fitting TRBD1. This CDR3 has 18 residues. After removal of 1 base from V and 3 bases from J, the junction contained 12 bases not matched to a gene. CDR1 ENHRY and CDR2 SYGVKD come from the germline V gene.

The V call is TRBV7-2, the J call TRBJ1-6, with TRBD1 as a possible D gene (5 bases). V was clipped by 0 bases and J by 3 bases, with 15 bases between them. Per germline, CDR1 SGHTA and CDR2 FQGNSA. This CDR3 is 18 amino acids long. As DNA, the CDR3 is TGTGCCAGCAGCTTAGCACATCGACAGAGCGTCTATAATTCACCCCTCCACTTT. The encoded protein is CASSLAHRQSVYNSPLHF.

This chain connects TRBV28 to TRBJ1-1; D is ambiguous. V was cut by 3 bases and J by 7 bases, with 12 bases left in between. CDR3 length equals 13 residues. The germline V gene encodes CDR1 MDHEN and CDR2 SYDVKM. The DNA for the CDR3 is TGTGCCAGCAGTTTGCCGGTGGTCCGTGAAGCTTTCTTT. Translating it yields CASSLPVVREAFF.

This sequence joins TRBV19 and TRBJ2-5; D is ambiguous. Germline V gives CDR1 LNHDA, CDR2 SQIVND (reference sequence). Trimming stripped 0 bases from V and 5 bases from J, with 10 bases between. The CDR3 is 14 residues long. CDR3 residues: CASSIERSTETQYF. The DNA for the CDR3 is TGTGCCAGTAGTATAGAAAGGAGCACGGAGACCCAGTACTTC.

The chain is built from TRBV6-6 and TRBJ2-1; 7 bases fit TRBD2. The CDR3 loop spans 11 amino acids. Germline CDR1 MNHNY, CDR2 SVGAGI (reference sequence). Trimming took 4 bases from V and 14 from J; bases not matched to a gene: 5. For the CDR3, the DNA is TGTGCCAGCAGTTCTGGCGGGAGTAAGTTCTTC. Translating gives CASSSGGSKFF.

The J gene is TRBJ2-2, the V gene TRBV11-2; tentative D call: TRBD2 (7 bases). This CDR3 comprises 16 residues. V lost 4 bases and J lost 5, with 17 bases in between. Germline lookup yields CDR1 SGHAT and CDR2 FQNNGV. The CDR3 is CASSSSWGGETGELFF. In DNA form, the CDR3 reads TGTGCCAGCAGCTCCTCCTGGGGGGGCGAGACCGGGGAGCTGTTTTTT.

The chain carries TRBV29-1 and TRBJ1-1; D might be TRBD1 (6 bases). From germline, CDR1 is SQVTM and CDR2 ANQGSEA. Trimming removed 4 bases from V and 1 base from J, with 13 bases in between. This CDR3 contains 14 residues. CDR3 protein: CSVALGQRNTEAFF. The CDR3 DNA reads TGCAGCGTTGCCTTGGGACAACGGAACACTGAAGCTTTCTTT.

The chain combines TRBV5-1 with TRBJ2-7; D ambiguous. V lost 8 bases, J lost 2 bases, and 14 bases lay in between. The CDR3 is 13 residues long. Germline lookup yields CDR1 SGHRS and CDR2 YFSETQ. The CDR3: CASTIDTAYEQYF. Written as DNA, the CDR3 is TGCGCCAGTACAATCGACACCGCCTACGAGCAGTACTTC. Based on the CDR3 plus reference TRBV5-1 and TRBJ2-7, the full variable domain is KAGVTQTPRYLIKTRGQQVTLSCSPISGHRSVSWYQQTPGQGLQFLFEYFSETQRNKGNFPGRFSGRQFSNSRSEMNVSTLELGDSALYLCASTIDTAYEQYFGPGTRLTVT.